This TCR beta chain was sequenced during a study of chemoradiotherapy in HPV16-positive cancers. Using immunoSEQ multiplex PCR, the repertoire was profiled, and TCRdb retains in-frame clones only, with some absent. The sample lists 40,000 to 60,000 clones; more than 75% were seen once. This CDR3 spans 11 amino acids. From germline, CDR1 is DFQATT and CDR2 SNEGSKA (reference sequence). Trimming shortened V by 3 bases and J by 5 bases, and 7 bases separated the two germline ends. Repertoires were sampled repeatedly during chemoradiotherapy. This material consisted of blood, taken from a patient who underwent chemoradiotherapy. The TCR sequence derives from a human donor with HPV-associated anogenital cancer. The chain uses TRBV20-1 and TRBJ2-5; D uncertain. The CDR3: CSASNPETQYF. In DNA, the CDR3 is TGCAGTGCTAGTAACCCCGAGACCCAGTACTTC.